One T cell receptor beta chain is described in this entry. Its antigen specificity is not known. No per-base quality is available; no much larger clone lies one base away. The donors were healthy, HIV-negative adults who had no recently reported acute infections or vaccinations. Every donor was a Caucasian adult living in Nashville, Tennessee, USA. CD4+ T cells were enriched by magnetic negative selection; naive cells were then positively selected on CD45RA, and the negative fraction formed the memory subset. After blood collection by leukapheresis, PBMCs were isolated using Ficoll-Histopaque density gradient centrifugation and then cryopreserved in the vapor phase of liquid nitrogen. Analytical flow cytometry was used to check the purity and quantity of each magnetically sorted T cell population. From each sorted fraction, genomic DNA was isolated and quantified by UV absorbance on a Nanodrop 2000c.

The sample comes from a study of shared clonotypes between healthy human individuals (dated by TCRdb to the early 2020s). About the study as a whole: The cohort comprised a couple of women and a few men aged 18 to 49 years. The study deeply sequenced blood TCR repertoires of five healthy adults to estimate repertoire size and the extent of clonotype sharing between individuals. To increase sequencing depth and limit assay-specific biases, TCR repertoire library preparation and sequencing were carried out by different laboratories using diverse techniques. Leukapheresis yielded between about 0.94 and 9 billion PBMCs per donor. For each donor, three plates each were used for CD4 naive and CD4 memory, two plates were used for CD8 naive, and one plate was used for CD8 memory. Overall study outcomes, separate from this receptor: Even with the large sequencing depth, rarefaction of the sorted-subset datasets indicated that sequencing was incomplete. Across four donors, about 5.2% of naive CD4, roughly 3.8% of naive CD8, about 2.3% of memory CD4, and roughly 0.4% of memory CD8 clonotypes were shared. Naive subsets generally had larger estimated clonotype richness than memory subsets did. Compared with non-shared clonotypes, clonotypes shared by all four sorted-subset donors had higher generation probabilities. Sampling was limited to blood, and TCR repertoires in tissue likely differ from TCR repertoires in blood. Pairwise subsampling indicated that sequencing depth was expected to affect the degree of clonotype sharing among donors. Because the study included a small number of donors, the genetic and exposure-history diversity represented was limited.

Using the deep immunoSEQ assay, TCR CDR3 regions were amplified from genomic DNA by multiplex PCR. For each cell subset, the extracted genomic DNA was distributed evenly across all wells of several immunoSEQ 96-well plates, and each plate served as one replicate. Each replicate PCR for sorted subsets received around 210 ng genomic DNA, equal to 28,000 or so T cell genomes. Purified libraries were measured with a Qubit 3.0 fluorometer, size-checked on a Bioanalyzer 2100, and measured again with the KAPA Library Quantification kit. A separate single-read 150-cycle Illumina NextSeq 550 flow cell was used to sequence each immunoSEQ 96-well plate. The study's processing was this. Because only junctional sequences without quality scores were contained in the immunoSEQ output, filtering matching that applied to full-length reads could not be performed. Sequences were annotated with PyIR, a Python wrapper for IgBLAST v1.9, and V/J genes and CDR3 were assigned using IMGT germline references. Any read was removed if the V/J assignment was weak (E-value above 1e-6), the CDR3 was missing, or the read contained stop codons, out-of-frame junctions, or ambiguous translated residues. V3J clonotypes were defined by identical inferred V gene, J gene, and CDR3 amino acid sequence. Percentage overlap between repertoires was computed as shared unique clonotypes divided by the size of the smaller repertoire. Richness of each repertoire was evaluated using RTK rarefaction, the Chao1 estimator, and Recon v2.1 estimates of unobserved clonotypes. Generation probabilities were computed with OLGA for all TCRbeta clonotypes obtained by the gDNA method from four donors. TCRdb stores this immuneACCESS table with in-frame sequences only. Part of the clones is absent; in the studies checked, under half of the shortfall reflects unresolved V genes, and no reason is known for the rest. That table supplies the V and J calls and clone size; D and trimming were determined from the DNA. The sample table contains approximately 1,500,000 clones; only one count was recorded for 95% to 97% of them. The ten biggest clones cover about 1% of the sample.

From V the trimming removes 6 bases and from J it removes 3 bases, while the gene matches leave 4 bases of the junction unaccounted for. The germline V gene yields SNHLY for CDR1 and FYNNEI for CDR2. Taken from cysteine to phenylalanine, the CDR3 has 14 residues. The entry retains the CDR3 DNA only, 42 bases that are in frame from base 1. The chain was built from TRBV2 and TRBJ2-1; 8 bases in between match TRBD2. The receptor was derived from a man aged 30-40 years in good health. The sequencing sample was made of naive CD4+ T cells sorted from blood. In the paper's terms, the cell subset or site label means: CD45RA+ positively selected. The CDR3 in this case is CASRAGTSYNEQFF. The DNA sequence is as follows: TGTGCCAGCAGGGCCGGGACTAGCTACAATGAGCAGTTCTTC.